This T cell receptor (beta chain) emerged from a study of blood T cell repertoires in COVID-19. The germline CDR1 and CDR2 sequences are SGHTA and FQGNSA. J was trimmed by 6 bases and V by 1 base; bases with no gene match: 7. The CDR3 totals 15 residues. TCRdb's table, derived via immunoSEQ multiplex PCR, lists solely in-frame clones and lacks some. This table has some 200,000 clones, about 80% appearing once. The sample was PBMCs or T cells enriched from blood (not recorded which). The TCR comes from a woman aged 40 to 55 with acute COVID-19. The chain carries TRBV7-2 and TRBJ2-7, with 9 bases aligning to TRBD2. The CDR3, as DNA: TGTGCCAGCAGCTTAGATGGCGGGGGGGCTGTCGAGCAGTACTTC. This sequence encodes CASSLDGGGAVEQYF.